The next 30 T cell receptor beta chains were all read from a single sample in a study of shared clonotypes between healthy human individuals. Repertoires were generated with immunoSEQ multiplex PCR, while TCRdb's copy carries only in-frame clones and drops some. In the table there are about 460,000 clones, 60% to 80% of which are singletons. Sequenced input: PBMCs. Receptor source: a woman in her thirties or forties in good health. Some clones in this sample may be carry-over from other donors' samples.

The genes are TRBV15 and TRBJ1-1; D perhaps matches TRBD1 (5 bases). CDR3 size: 15 residues. Trimming left V 0 bases short and J 1 base short, with 9 bases between. CDR1 LNHNV and CDR2 YYDKDF come from the germline V gene (reference sequence). This CDR3 is CATSREDTENTEAFF. CDR3 sequence (DNA): TGTGCCACCAGCAGAGAGGACACTGAGAACACTGAAGCTTTCTTT.

The chain is built from TRBV27 and TRBJ2-7; D is unresolved. This CDR3 region has 14 residues. V was trimmed by 2 bases and J by 6 bases, leaving 14 bases between them. The V gene's germline CDR1 is MNHEY and CDR2 SMNVEV (reference sequence). The CDR3 spells CASSLKGKGFEQYF. The DNA of the CDR3 is TGTGCCAGCAGTTTAAAGGGCAAGGGTTTCGAGCAGTACTTC.

The rearrangement links TRBV18 to TRBJ1-2; TRBD1 matches 7 bases. This CDR3 is built from 13 residues. The J segment lost 8 bases and the V segment lost 3 bases, leaving 6 bases of the junction unmatched. Germline V lookup: CDR1 KGHSH, CDR2 LQKENI. Here the CDR3 reads CASSPGQRYGYTF. The CDR3 DNA follows: TGTGCCAGCTCACCGGGACAGCGTTACGGCTACACCTTC.

The genes are TRBV7-2 and TRBJ2-3, with D uncertain. Germline assignment: CDR1 SGHTA and CDR2 FQGNSA. The CDR3 totals 14 residues. Trimming left V 5 bases short and J 0 bases short, with 9 bases between. In DNA, the CDR3 is TGTGCCAGCAGCCAGACCAGAAGCACAGATACGCAGTATTTT. It codes for CASSQTRSTDTQYF.

This chain connects TRBV28 to TRBJ1-1, with 7 bases aligning to TRBD1. The CDR3 is 15 amino acids. After removal of 5 bases from V and 2 bases from J, the junction contained 8 bases not matched to a gene. The germline gives CDR1 MDHEN, CDR2 SYDVKM. CDR3: CASSLEQGFNTEAFF. In DNA, the CDR3 is TGTGCCAGCAGTCTGGAACAGGGGTTCAACACTGAAGCTTTCTTT.

The J gene is TRBJ2-3, the V gene TRBV5-1; a possible D gene is TRBD2 (6 bases). The V and J ends lost 6 bases and 1 base respectively, with 12 bases between them. The germline V gene has CDR1 SGHRS and CDR2 YFSETQ. CDR3 length equals 14 residues. CDR3 in amino acids: CASNNGLRTDTQYF. CDR3 bases: TGCGCCAGCAACAACGGACTACGCACAGATACGCAGTATTTT.

V gene TRBV19 combines with J gene TRBJ2-3; D gene ambiguous. The CDR3 runs to 13 residues. Trimming left V 1 base short and J 8 bases short, with 10 bases between. The germline gives CDR1 LNHDA, CDR2 SQIVND (reference sequence). CDR3 bases: TGTGCCAGTAGTATAGGGCCGATCCGTACGCAGTATTTT. This codes for CASSIGPIRTQYF.

V gene TRBV2 combines with J gene TRBJ2-7; 8 bases agree with TRBD1. CDR3 length equals 15 residues. Germline loops: CDR1 SNHLY, CDR2 FYNNEI. The V segment lost 3 bases and the J segment 4 bases; nucleotides outside the gene matches: 8. DNA for the CDR3: TGTGCCAGCAGTGAGTTCGGCAGGGGGCGATACGAGCAGTACTTC. It specifies CASSEFGRGRYEQYF.

This clone was seen a few times. The V call is TRBV6-1, the J call TRBJ1-2; TRBD1 matches 7 bases. The CDR3 extends over 13 amino acids. Trimming removed 6 bases from V and 4 bases from J; junction bases left unmatched: 5. CDR1 is MNHNS and CDR2 is SASEGT in the germline V gene. CDR3 amino acids: CASREDRFYGYTF. The CDR3 DNA reads TGTGCCAGCAGGGAGGACAGGTTCTATGGCTACACCTTC.

The genes are TRBV19 and TRBJ2-1; 12 nucleotides align to TRBD2. The germline CDR1 and CDR2 sequences are LNHDA and SQIVND (reference sequence). The junction had 4 bases not matched to a gene; V was cut back by 2 bases and J by 8 bases. The CDR3 contains 15 residues. CDR3 DNA sequence: TGTGCCAGTAGTATACGGACTAGCGGGAACCATGAGCAGTTCTTC. This sequence encodes CASSIRTSGNHEQFF. The whole variable domain, filled in from reference TRBV19 and TRBJ2-1, reads DGGITQSPKYLFRKEGQNVTLSCEQNLNHDAMYWYRQDPGQGLRLIYYSQIVNDFQKGDIAEGYSVSREKKESFPLTVTSAQKNPTAFYLCASSIRTSGNHEQFFGPGTRLTVL.

This clone has only a few counts. The chain uses TRBV6-1 and TRBJ2-7; 8 nucleotides line up with TRBD1. From germline, CDR1 is MNHNS and CDR2 SASEGT. This CDR3 is 14 amino acids long. With 5 bases clipped from V and 7 bases from J, the junction kept 10 bases outside the gene matches. The CDR3 sequence: CASSPRQGAGEQYF. For the CDR3, the DNA is TGTGCCAGCAGTCCTCGGCAGGGGGCTGGAGAGCAGTACTTC.

The table lists this clone with a few counts. The chain joins TRBV5-1 to TRBJ2-3, with D possibly being TRBD1 or TRBD2 (5 bases each). CDR3 length: 13 amino acids. V lost 9 bases, J lost 4 bases, and 15 bases lay in between. From germline, CDR1 is SGHRS and CDR2 YFSETQ. CDR3 residues: CATGASSADTQYF. CDR3 bases: TGCGCCACCGGGGCCTCGTCGGCAGATACGCAGTATTTT. Drawing the rest from reference TRBV5-1 and TRBJ2-3, the complete variable domain is KAGVTQTPRYLIKTRGQQVTLSCSPISGHRSVSWYQQTPGQGLQFLFEYFSETQRNKGNFPGRFSGRQFSNSRSEMNVSTLELGDSALYLCATGASSADTQYFGPGTRLTVL.

V is TRBV19 and J is TRBJ1-4, with D tentatively TRBD1 (5 bases). V lost 9 bases and J 8 bases, leaving 13 bases between the germline ends. The CDR3 is 12 residues long. Germline V gives CDR1 LNHDA, CDR2 SQIVND (reference sequence). As DNA, the CDR3 is TGTGCCAGCTCAGCTTGGGGCGAAAAACTGTTTTTT. Translating it yields CASSAWGEKLFF.

CDR3 nucleotide sequence: TGTGCCAGCAGACCGGGACAGAACTACGAGCAGTACTTC. Residues: CASRPGQNYEQYF. This rearrangement joins TRBV6-6 to TRBJ2-7; 7 bases align to TRBD1. Germline loops: CDR1 MNHNY, CDR2 SVGAGI (reference sequence). V was pared by 6 bases and J by 3 bases, with 5 bases of the junction left unmatched. CDR3 length: 13 amino acids.

A note on this clone: This likely comes from a read error, as the CDR3 has no conserved phenylalanine or tryptophan at its end. This rearrangement joins TRBV18 to TRBJ1-2; 9 bases fit TRBD1. Germline V CDR1 and CDR2: KGHSH, LQKENI. CDR3 size: 14 residues. Losses at the gene ends were 2 bases for V and 8 bases for J; bases not matched to a gene: 6. The CDR3 is CASSPTGGAEGYTL. The CDR3, as DNA: TGTGCCAGCTCACCAACAGGGGGCGCGGAAGGCTACACCCTC.

The CDR3 sequence is CASSHVPGLAYNEQFF. The CDR3, as DNA: TGTGCCAGCAGCCACGTCCCGGGACTAGCTTACAATGAGCAGTTCTTC. J is TRBJ2-1 and V is TRBV7-3, with 9 bases fitting TRBD2. The CDR3 spans 16 residues. The trim removed 5 bases at V and 4 bases at J, leaving 9 bases unmatched. The germline V gene has CDR1 SGHTA and CDR2 FQGTGA.

The chain joins TRBV28 to TRBJ1-3; 7 bases fit TRBD1. This CDR3 is built from 15 residues. The germline V gene has CDR1 MDHEN and CDR2 SYDVKM. J was trimmed by 4 bases and V by 7 bases; bases with no gene match: 10. CDR3 nucleotides: TGTGCCAGCACTTCCCTTACAGGGGCAGGAAACACCATATATTTT. Translation: CASTSLTGAGNTIYF.

Concerning this clone: Since a much larger clone is just one base distant, this may be a read error. The V gene is TRBV5-1, the J gene TRBJ2-3; 10 bases are shared with TRBD1. In germline, CDR1 is SGHRS, CDR2 YFSETQ. The CDR3 contains 15 residues. CDR3 DNA: TGCGCCAGCAGCCTCAGACAGGGGGCTGCAGATACGCAGTGTTTT. Its translation is CASSLRQGAADTQCF.

The rearrangement uses TRBV6-5 and TRBJ2-3; TRBD2 might be the D (5 bases). The CDR3 has 13 residues. V lost 6 bases and J 4 bases, leaving 11 bases between the germline ends. CDR1 is MNHEY and CDR2 is SVGAGI in the germline V gene. The CDR3 DNA reads TGTGCCAGCAGGCTGCCCGGGGCAGATACGCAGTATTTT. This encodes CASRLPGADTQYF.

The chain links TRBV6-5 to TRBJ1-1; unclear D gene. Trimming cost V 4 bases and J 1 base, with 7 bases left between them. Germline V gene data show CDR1 as MNHEY and CDR2 as SVGAGI. The CDR3 consists of 13 residues. CDR3: CASSSNRNTEAFF. CDR3 DNA sequence: TGTGCCAGCAGTTCAAACAGGAACACTGAAGCTTTCTTT.

As regards this clone: A far larger clone differs by one base, so this is likely a read error. Other nucleotide sequences from this sample produce the same CDR3. V is TRBV29-1 and J is TRBJ2-3; D is undetermined. Trimming left V 4 bases short and J 0 bases short, with 14 bases between. Germline assignment: CDR1 SQVTM and CDR2 ANQGSEA. This CDR3 comprises 15 residues. This CDR3 is CSVVLPVTSTDTQYF. The CDR3, as DNA: TGCAGCGTTGTCTTGCCGGTAACAAGCACAGATACGCAGTATTTT.

This clone was seen just once. This chain joins TRBV28 and TRBJ2-2; a weak D match, TRBD1 (6 bases). Germline CDR1 and CDR2: MDHEN and SYDVKM. The CDR3 runs to 16 residues. The ends were cut back, 3 bases at V and 6 bases at J, with 17 bases in the middle. The CDR3 is CASSFRGDRTAGELFF. The CDR3 DNA reads as TGTGCCAGCAGTTTCCGAGGTGACAGGACGGCCGGGGAGCTGTTTTTT.

This chain uses TRBV19 with TRBJ1-2, with 10 bases identical to TRBD1. The CDR3 is 13 amino acids. The V gene end was trimmed by 5 bases and the J gene end by 4 bases; junction bases not matched to a gene: 1. Looked up from germline, CDR1 is LNHDA and CDR2 is SQIVND (reference sequence). Written as DNA, the CDR3 is TGTGCCAGTAGTGGGACAGGGGTCTATGGCTACACCTTC. Amino acids: CASSGTGVYGYTF.

The chain uses TRBV9 and TRBJ1-1; D is unclear. V lost 0 bases to trimming and J lost 3 bases, with 9 bases between them. In germline, CDR1 is SGDLS, CDR2 YYNGEE. This CDR3 spans 14 amino acids. The CDR3 DNA reads as TGTGCCAGCAGCGTAGATCGACACTACACTGAAGCTTTCTTT. It translates to CASSVDRHYTEAFF.

This clone was detected a few times. Possible read error: a much larger clone is one base away. The rearrangement joins TRBV28 to TRBJ2-3; 7 bases are a match to TRBD2. V trimming: 4 bases; J trimming: 0 bases; junction bases outside the gene matches: 7. This CDR3 is built from 16 residues. The germline CDR1 and CDR2 sequences are MDHEN and SYDVKM. The CDR3: CASSSSYGGSTDTQYF. CDR3 bases: TGTGCCAGCAGTTCATCATACGGGGGGAGCACAGATACGCAGTATTTT.

This chain joins TRBV6-6 and TRBJ2-7; 7 bases map to TRBD1. Germline CDR1 and CDR2: MNHNY and SVGAGI (reference sequence). The CDR3 has 15 amino acids. Unmatched junction bases numbered 11, after V lost 7 bases and J lost 2 bases. This chain's CDR3 is CASKGGAGSPYEQYF. CDR3 sequence (DNA): TGTGCCAGCAAAGGGGGCGCGGGCTCCCCCTACGAGCAGTACTTC.

This clone appeared once. The chain is built from TRBV9 and TRBJ2-1; maybe TRBD2 (5 bases). Trimming took 3 bases from V and 0 from J, leaving 10 bases between them. Germline V lookup: CDR1 SGDLS, CDR2 YYNGEE. This CDR3 region has 15 residues. This chain's CDR3 is CASSDVGSSYNEQFF. CDR3 in DNA: TGTGCCAGCAGCGACGTGGGGAGCTCCTACAATGAGCAGTTCTTC.

V is TRBV5-1 and J is TRBJ2-7; 10 nucleotides align to TRBD1. This CDR3 comprises 15 residues. Germline values: CDR1 SGHRS, CDR2 YFSETQ. V was pared by 4 bases and J by 1 base, with 5 bases of the junction left unmatched. In nucleotides, the CDR3 is TGCGCCAGCAGCCTTTGGGACAGGGGTTCCTACGAGCAGTACTTC. It specifies CASSLWDRGSYEQYF.

CDR3 bases: TGTGCCAGCAGCCCAGCAATGGTTTCTGGCTACACCTTC. It is translated as CASSPAMVSGYTF. The chain couples TRBV5-4 to TRBJ1-2; D not resolved. V lost 4 bases and J 7 bases, leaving 14 bases between the germline ends. The CDR3 has 13 amino acids. The germline CDR1 and CDR2 sequences are SGHNT and YYREEE (reference sequence). Using reference TRBV5-4 and TRBJ1-2 for the parts outside the CDR3, the full variable domain is ETGVTQSPTHLIKTRGQQVTLRCSSQSGHNTVSWYQQALGQGPQFIFQYYREEENGRGNFPPRFSGLQFPNYSSELNVNALELDDSALYLCASSPAMVSGYTFGSGTRLTVV.

The chain uses TRBV7-8 and TRBJ1-5; D ambiguous. Germline V CDR1 and CDR2: SGHVS, FQNEAQ. V lost 5 bases, J lost 2 bases, and 13 bases lay in between. The CDR3 has 15 residues. This CDR3 is CASSPGGTGNQPQHF. CDR3 DNA: TGTGCCAGCAGCCCCGGCGGCACGGGCAATCAGCCCCAGCATTTT.